This TCR beta chain was profiled in a study of blood T cell repertoires in COVID-19. Across roughly 25 US areas, participants ranged in age from about 18 to 90 years. Participant-given clinical history determined each cohort assignment. CDR1 is MNHEY, CDR2 SVGAGI, per germline. CDR3 length equals 14 residues. With 6 bases clipped from V and 3 bases from J, the junction kept 5 bases outside the gene matches. Produced via immunoSEQ multiplex PCR; TCRdb's table is partial and in-frame only. In the table there are under 300,000 clones, around 87% of which are singletons. Sequencing input: PBMCs or T cells enriched from blood (not recorded which). The sequence was obtained from a woman between 25 and 40 years old with acute COVID-19. The chain is built from TRBV6-5 and TRBJ2-7; 10 bases match TRBD2. CDR3 region: CASSPTSGHYEQYF. CDR3 nucleotides: TGTGCCAGCAGCCCGACTAGCGGGCACTACGAGCAGTACTTC.